This passage covers 10 T cell receptor beta chains from one sample sequenced in a study of vaccination effects on CD4 cells after COVID-19. Libraries were prepared by immunoSEQ multiplex PCR; TCRdb keeps only in-frame clonotypes and omits some of them. This table holds some 30,000 clones, 74% found once. Their specific antigens are unknown. The culture ran for 9 to 11 days, and then CD4+ T cells were isolated. Either the BNT162b2 or mRNA-1273 vaccine was given to participants in two doses. Here the sequenced sample was CD4+ T cells from PBMCs cultured without peptide, taken after COVID-19 vaccination. These receptors were collected from a human donor who received a COVID-19 vaccine.

This chain connects TRBV30 to TRBJ2-2; 7 bases agree with TRBD2. V lost 8 bases to trimming and J lost 5 bases; unmatched junction nucleotides: 8. The CDR3 sequence is 13 residues long. The germline gives CDR1 GTSNPN, CDR2 SVGIG (reference sequence). In DNA, the CDR3 is TGTGCCCTCGGACTAGGGGTGACCGGGGAGCTGTTTTTT. Its protein product is CALGLGVTGELFF.

V gene TRBV3-1 (or the pseudogene TRBV3-2) combines with J gene TRBJ2-7; D unclear. V gave up 1 base and J gave up 10 bases, with 11 bases separating them. This CDR3 contains 12 residues. The germline gives CDR1 LGHDT, CDR2 YNNKEL (reference sequence). Here the CDR3 DNA reads TGTGCCAGCAGCCAAGTAGGCAGGCCCCAGTACTTC. Translated: CASSQVGRPQYF.

V and J are TRBV7-2 and TRBJ1-2; no definite D call. V was trimmed by 3 bases and J by 8 bases, leaving 16 bases between them. The CDR3 totals 14 residues. Germline V CDR1 and CDR2: SGHTA, FQGNSA. The CDR3 region has the DNA TGTGCCAGCAGCTTGGACGGTCTCCCGTTCGGCTACACCTTC. Protein sequence: CASSLDGLPFGYTF.

This clone was observed a handful of times. The chain links TRBV18 to TRBJ1-1; weak D call: TRBD1 (6 bases). The ends were cut back, 6 bases at V and 5 bases at J, with 19 bases in the middle. This CDR3 region has 15 residues. Looked up from germline, CDR1 is KGHSH and CDR2 is LQKENI. CDR3 nucleotides: TGTGCCAGCTCCTCACAACAGGGAGAGGTAACTGAAGCTTTCTTT. It codes for CASSSQQGEVTEAFF.

This clone occurred a few times. The chain has TRBV5-1 and TRBJ2-1; 7 positions agree with TRBD1. V shed 2 bases and J 1 base; nucleotides not matched to a gene: 6. The CDR3 totals 16 residues. The V gene's germline CDR1 is SGHRS and CDR2 YFSETQ. The DNA of the CDR3 is TGCGCCAGCAGCTTATCGGGACAGTTATCCTACAATGAGCAGTTCTTC. Its protein product is CASSLSGQLSYNEQFF.

The chain is built from TRBV7-2 and TRBJ2-7; D remains ambiguous. Germline V gene data show CDR1 as SGHTA and CDR2 as FQGNSA. V lost 5 bases and J lost 5, with 22 bases in between. CDR3 length: 16 amino acids. CDR3 in DNA: TGTGCCAGCAGCCCTCCTGATGAAGGGTCGTGGGACGAGCAGTACTTC. It is translated as CASSPPDEGSWDEQYF.

V is TRBV18 and J is TRBJ2-3; either TRBD1 or TRBD2 may fit D (5 bases each). The CDR3 is made up of 12 amino acids. CDR1 is KGHSH and CDR2 is LQKENI in the germline V gene. V was pared by 5 bases and J by 6 bases, with 9 bases between. The CDR3 region is CASSTWGDTQYF. Here the CDR3 DNA reads TGTGCCAGCTCAACCTGGGGGGATACGCAGTATTTT.

This clone was seen a few times. V usage is TRBV9 and J usage is TRBJ1-2, with D maybe TRBD1 (5 bases). Germline loops: CDR1 SGDLS, CDR2 YYNGEE. Trimming stripped 0 bases from V and 14 bases from J, with 17 bases between. This CDR3 has 13 residues. The CDR3 DNA follows: TGTGCCAGCAGCGTAGTCGGGGGGAGTAGGGAAACCTTC. Amino acids: CASSVVGGSRETF.

The V and J genes are TRBV18 and TRBJ1-3; D gene uncertain. The germline gives CDR1 KGHSH, CDR2 LQKENI. The ends were cut back, 3 bases at V and 0 bases at J, with 15 bases in the middle. The CDR3 is 17 residues long. CDR3 residues: CASSPSTTRGSGNTIYF. CDR3 sequence (DNA): TGTGCCAGCTCACCTTCTACGACCCGAGGCTCTGGAAACACCATATATTTT.

There are a few counts of this clone. The chain combines TRBV3-1 (or the pseudogene TRBV3-2) with TRBJ1-3, with 7 bases identical to TRBD1. Germline trimming cut 0 bases from V and 3 bases from J; bases unmatched to any gene: 5. In germline, CDR1 is LGHDT, CDR2 YNNKEL (reference sequence). This CDR3 spans 16 amino acids. The CDR3 spells CASSQEPTGIGNTIYF. For the CDR3, the DNA is TGTGCCAGCAGCCAAGAGCCGACAGGGATTGGAAACACCATATATTTT.